This T cell receptor (beta chain) was profiled in a study of blood T cell repertoires in COVID-19. Overall study: Both acute and convalescent COVID-19 samples were obtained from the United States, Italy and Spain. In each case, the material was cDNA or gDNA derived from T cells, B-cell-depleted T cells, or PBMCs.

The V gene end was trimmed by 5 bases and the J gene end by 10 bases; junction bases not matched to a gene: 7. Germline V lookup: CDR1 MNHEY, CDR2 SVGAGI. The CDR3 length is 14 residues. Original handling: Reference gene primer amplification gave nucleated cell count estimates. Generated by immunoSEQ multiplex PCR, the TCRdb table keeps only in-frame clones and is missing some. That table supplies the V and J calls and clone size; D and trimming were determined from the DNA. The sample gives 100,000 to 150,000 clones, approximately 71% of which show up once; approximately 2% is in the top ten. The sample consisted of peripheral blood. The chain combines TRBV6-5 with TRBJ1-6; the match to TRBD1 covers 8 bases. The clonotype originates from a woman between 70 and 85 years old with acute or convalescent COVID-19. The CDR3 loop reads CASSLQGAQSPLHF. CDR3 DNA sequence: TGTGCCAGCAGTCTCCAGGGGGCTCAATCACCCCTCCACTTT.